Below are 8 T cell receptor beta chains sequenced from a single sample in a study of blood T cell repertoires in COVID-19 (dated by TCRdb to 2018 to 2020). The library was made by the immunoSEQ multiplex PCR assay. TCRdb obtained this table from immuneACCESS and retained in-frame rearrangements with V and J assigned. These tables miss some clones; where compared with another copy, unresolved V genes account for less than half of the shortfall, and the remainder is unexplained. The sample table holds about 440,000 clones, of which around 88% were seen once. The ten largest clones take up 10% to 15% of the sample. Input material: peripheral blood. Source of these receptors: a woman aged 50 to 60 with COVID-19, enrolled during active disease.

The table lists this clone with a count of one. The chain links TRBV2 to TRBJ2-7, with TRBD1 matching 7 bases. In germline, CDR1 is SNHLY, CDR2 FYNNEI. The CDR3 sequence is 15 residues long. Trimming took 4 bases from V and 2 from J; bases not matched to a gene: 8. The CDR3 region has the DNA TGTGCCAGCAGTGCACAGGGGACCGGGGCCTACGAGCAGTACTTC. Translating gives CASSAQGTGAYEQYF.

This chain uses TRBV9 with TRBJ1-3, with D maybe TRBD1 (5 bases). Germline assignment: CDR1 SGDLS and CDR2 YYNGEE. The CDR3 consists of 15 residues. Deletions cut 4 bases from V and 8 bases from J, with 19 bases between. The CDR3 here is CASSPPGGAHHTIYF. The CDR3 coding sequence is TGTGCCAGCAGCCCCCCAGGCGGGGCGCACCACACCATATATTTT.

This clone appeared a single time. V is TRBV9 and J is TRBJ2-2, with 7 bases matching TRBD1. Germline loops: CDR1 SGDLS, CDR2 YYNGEE. The CDR3 extends over 16 amino acids. V was pared by 2 bases and J by 4 bases, with 8 bases of the junction left unmatched. Written as DNA, the CDR3 is TGTGCCAGCAGCGTCTACACAGGGGCGGGCACCGGGGAGCTGTTTTTT. Encoded protein: CASSVYTGAGTGELFF. Full variable domain (remainder filled in from reference TRBV9 and TRBJ2-2): DSGVTQTPKHLITATGQRVTLRCSPRSGDLSVYWYQQSLDQGLQFLIQYYNGEERAKGNILERFSAQQFPDLHSELNLSSLELGDSALYFCASSVYTGAGTGELFFGEGSRLTVL.

As to this clone: The same CDR3 is also encoded by other DNA sequences in this sample. The CDR3 nucleotides are TGTGCCAGCAGCCAAGGTAGAGATACGCAGTATTTT. It yields the protein CASSQGRDTQYF. The genes are TRBV3-1 (or the pseudogene TRBV3-2) and TRBJ2-3; D gene uncertain. V dropped 1 base and J dropped 5 bases, with 4 bases sitting between them. The germline V gene encodes CDR1 LGHDT and CDR2 YNNKEL (reference sequence). This CDR3 is 12 amino acids long.

This chain uses TRBV10-1 with TRBJ1-2; perhaps TRBD1 as D (6 bases). Germline-derived CDR1 and CDR2 are WNHNN and SYGVQD (reference sequence). V was cut by 6 bases and J by 5 bases, with 13 bases left in between. The length of the CDR3 is 13 residues. The CDR3 reads CASSPGTNYGYTF. CDR3 DNA sequence: TGCGCCAGCAGCCCTGGGACAAATTATGGCTACACCTTC.

CDR3 nucleotide sequence: TGTGCCAGCAGTTTCAGGGGAGCTAATCAGCCCCAGCATTTT. Residues: CASSFRGANQPQHF. The V call is TRBV6-5, the J call TRBJ1-5; maybe TRBD1 (6 bases). The germline gives CDR1 MNHEY, CDR2 SVGAGI. This CDR3 spans 14 amino acids. The V end lost 4 bases, the J end lost 4 bases, and 11 bases lay between the germline ends.

The J gene is TRBJ1-1, the V gene TRBV6-5; tentative D call: TRBD1 (6 bases). Deletions cut 2 bases from V and 4 bases from J, with 8 bases between. Per the germline V gene, CDR1 is MNHEY and CDR2 is SVGAGI. The CDR3 is 13 residues long. CDR3 region: CASSYNRATEAFF. The CDR3 coding sequence is TGTGCCAGCAGTTACAACAGGGCCACTGAAGCTTTCTTT.

This clone was detected only once. V gene TRBV10-2 combines with J gene TRBJ1-2; TRBD1 agrees at 7 bases. The CDR3 runs to 13 residues. Germline V gene sequence: CDR1 WSHSY, CDR2 SAAADI. The trim removed 7 bases at V and 4 bases at J, leaving 6 bases unmatched. The CDR3 spells CASTQGVSYGYTF. The CDR3 coding sequence is TGCGCCAGCACCCAGGGGGTTAGCTATGGCTACACCTTC.